This T cell receptor beta chain derives from a study of cytomegalovirus exposure and HLA in healthy donors. PCR involved 60 Vbeta and 13 Jbeta primers. This table comes from immunoSEQ multiplex PCR, and its TCRdb copy is limited to in-frame clones, with some not included. The sample yields 130,000 or so clones, about three fifths seen once. CDR1 and CDR2 from the germline V gene are MDHEN and SYDVKM. CDR3 length: 13 residues. Deletions cut 7 bases from V and 2 bases from J, with 12 bases between. Of note for this clone: The antigen is not known.

General observations from the study: The study recorded about 160 TCR beta chains that were cytomegalovirus-associated. When analyzed later, a missense DCLRE1C variant was found to be linked to TCR beta V- and J-gene trimming. Data from an earlier analysis indicated that most TCR beta V segments were productive either about 87% or about 30% of the time. Three CMV-associated chains were confirmed in vitro to be specific for CMV antigens.

The J gene is TRBJ2-7, the V gene TRBV28; no definite D call. Sequenced sample: PBMCs. The TCR was taken from a woman between 35 and 50 years old in good health and CMV-seropositive. The CDR3 is CASTSLGAYEQYF. The CDR3 DNA reads as TGTGCCAGCACCTCATTAGGAGCCTACGAGCAGTACTTC. Looking up the rest from reference TRBV28 and TRBJ2-7 gives the full variable domain: DVKVTQSSRYLVKRTGEKVFLECVQDMDHENMFWYRQDPGLGLRLIYFSYDVKMKEKGDIPEGYSVSREKKERFSLILESASTNQTSMYLCASTSLGAYEQYFGPGTRLTVT.